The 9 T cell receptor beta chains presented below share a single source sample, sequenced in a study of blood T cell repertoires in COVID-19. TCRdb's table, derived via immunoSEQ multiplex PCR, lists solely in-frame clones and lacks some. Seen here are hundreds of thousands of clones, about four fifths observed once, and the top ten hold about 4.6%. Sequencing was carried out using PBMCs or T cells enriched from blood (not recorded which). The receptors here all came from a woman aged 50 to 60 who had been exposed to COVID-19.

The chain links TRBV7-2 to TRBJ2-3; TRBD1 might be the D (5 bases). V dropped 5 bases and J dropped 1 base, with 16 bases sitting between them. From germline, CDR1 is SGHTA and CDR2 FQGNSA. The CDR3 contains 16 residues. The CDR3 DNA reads TGTGCCAGCAGCGGTCTAGGACATCACGGCACAGATACGCAGTATTTT. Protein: CASSGLGHHGTDTQYF.

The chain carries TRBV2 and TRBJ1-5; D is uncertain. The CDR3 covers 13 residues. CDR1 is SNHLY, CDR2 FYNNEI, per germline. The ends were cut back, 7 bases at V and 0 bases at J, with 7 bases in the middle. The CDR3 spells CASTIISNQPQHF. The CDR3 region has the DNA TGTGCCAGCACCATCATTAGCAATCAGCCCCAGCATTTT.

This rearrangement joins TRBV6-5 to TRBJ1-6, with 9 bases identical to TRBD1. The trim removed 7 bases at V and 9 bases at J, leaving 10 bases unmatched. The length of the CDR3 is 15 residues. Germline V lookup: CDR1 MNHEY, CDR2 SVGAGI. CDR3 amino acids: CASMPQGAIRSPLHF. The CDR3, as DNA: TGTGCCAGCATGCCACAGGGGGCTATTCGTTCACCCCTCCACTTT.

As DNA, the CDR3 is TGTGCCAGCAGTGAGACCAGGGTTTCCTTCGGTTCACCCCTCCACTTT. Protein sequence: CASSETRVSFGSPLHF. The V and J genes are TRBV6-1 and TRBJ1-6, with D possibly being TRBD1 (5 bases). V dropped 3 bases and J dropped 9 bases, with 18 bases sitting between them. Germline V gene lookup returns CDR1 MNHNS and CDR2 SASEGT. The CDR3 is 16 residues long.

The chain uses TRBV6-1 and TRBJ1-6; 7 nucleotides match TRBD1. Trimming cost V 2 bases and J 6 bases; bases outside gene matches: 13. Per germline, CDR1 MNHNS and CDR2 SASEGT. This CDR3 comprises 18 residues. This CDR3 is CASSERDRPPPFNSPLHF. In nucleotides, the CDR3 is TGTGCCAGCAGTGAAAGGGACAGACCTCCACCTTTTAATTCACCCCTCCACTTT.

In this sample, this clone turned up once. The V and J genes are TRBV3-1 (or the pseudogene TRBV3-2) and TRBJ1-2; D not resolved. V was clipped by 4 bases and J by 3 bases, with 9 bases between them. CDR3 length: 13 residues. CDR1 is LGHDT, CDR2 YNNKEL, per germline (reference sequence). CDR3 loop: CASSPTVHYGYTF. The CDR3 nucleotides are TGTGCCAGCAGCCCCACAGTGCACTATGGCTACACCTTC.

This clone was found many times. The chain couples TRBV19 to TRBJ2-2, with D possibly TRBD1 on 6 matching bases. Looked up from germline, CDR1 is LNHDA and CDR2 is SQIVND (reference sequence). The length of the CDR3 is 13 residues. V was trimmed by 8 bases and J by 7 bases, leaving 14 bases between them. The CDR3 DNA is TGTGCCAGTGGTAACAGGGCGGGCGGGGAGCTGTTTTTT. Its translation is CASGNRAGGELFF.

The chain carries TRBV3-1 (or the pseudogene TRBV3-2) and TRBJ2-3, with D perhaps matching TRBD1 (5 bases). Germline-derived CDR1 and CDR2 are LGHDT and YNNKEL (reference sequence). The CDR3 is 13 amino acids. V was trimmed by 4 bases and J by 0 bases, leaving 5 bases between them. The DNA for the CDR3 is TGTGCCAGCAGCCCAGGGAGCACAGATACGCAGTATTTT. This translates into CASSPGSTDTQYF.

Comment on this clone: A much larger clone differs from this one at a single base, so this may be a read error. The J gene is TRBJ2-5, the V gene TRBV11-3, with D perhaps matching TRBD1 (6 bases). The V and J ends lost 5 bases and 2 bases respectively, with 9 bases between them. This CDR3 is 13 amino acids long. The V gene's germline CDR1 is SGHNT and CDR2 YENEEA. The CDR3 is CASSRGQQETQYF. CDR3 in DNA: TGTGCCAGCAGCCGTGGACAGCAAGAGACCCAGTACTTC.